This TCR beta chain was recovered during a study of T cells in Graves' hyperthyroidism and ophthalmopathy. CDR3 length equals 14 residues. The ends were cut back, 0 bases at V and 4 bases at J, with 9 bases in the middle. Comments on this clonotype: Its antigen is not identified.

Ophthalmopathy patients all had a Clinical Activity Score of at least 3, a NOSPECS grade of at least 4 and disease under 3 months old. Criteria for exclusion of patients were uncontrolled infection, other autoimmune disease, pregnancy or lactation. Study-level findings and limits: In blood, most of the thyroid clonotypes expanded above 0.001 were also present.

The TCR beta CDR3 regions underwent amplification using RNA transcripts as the source. In the first-round RT-PCR of the TCR CDR3, the HTBI primer set was used. TCRdb used MiXCR to reprocess the multiplex PCR reads, holding one entry per CDR3 protein. The sample carries about 600,000 distinct CDR3 sequences, 11% to 15% recorded once. The rearrangement joins TRBV12-3 or TRBV12-4 to TRBJ1-1; the D is unclear. The specimen was blood. The clonotype originates from a woman aged 18-29 years with Graves' ophthalmopathy. The CDR3 DNA is TGTGCCAGCAGTTTAGCGAACACCGGCACTGAAGCTTTCTTT. Translation: CASSLANTGTEAFF.